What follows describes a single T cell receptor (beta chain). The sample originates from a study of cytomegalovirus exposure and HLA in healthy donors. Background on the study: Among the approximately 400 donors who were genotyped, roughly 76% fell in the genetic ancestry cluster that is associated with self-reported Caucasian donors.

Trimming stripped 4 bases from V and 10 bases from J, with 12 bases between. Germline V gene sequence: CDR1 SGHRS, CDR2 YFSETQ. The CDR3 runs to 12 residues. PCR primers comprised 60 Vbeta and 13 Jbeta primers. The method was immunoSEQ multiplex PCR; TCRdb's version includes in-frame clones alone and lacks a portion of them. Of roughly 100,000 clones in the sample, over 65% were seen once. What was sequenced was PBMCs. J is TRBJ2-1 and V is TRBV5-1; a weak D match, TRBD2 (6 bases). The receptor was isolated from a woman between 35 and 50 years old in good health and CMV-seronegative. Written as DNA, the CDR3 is TGCGCCAGCAGCCCTCCTAGCGACGAGCAGTTCTTC. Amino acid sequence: CASSPPSDEQFF.